This T cell receptor beta chain derives from a study of blood T cells in healthy people across ages (dated by TCRdb to 2013 to 2016). The study in broad terms: In model experiments, roughly one uniquely barcoded TCR beta cDNA molecule per two T cells was captured by template switching. To track age-related changes in TCR beta repertoire diversity, the study relied on deep sequencing normalized with unique cDNA molecular identifiers. Four age groups were formed from the donors: young (average approximately 15 years), middle-aged (approximately 39), aged (approximately 60) and long-lived (about 80). Donors of different ages were randomly distributed across sequencing lanes to avoid experimental bias. Using the same blood draw, the study looked at two additional independent replicas of 1 million unique cDNA reads for two donors, one aged 18 to 30 and the other aged 80 or older. Here is what the overall study found, with its caveats: Observed TCR beta diversity per million T cells fell roughly linearly with age, and a significant reduction was already apparent by age roughly 40. Estimates of total diversity based on one million sequenced T cells were considered lower bounds and underestimates. Since profiling was done on bulk unsorted PBMCs, naive and antigen-experienced compartments could not be conclusively compared. Because the CMV infection status of the donors was unknown, age-related changes in expanded clonotypes may potentially have been confounded. The percentage of naive T cells measured by flow cytometry correlated strongly with observed TCR beta diversity. Compared with the aged group, more naive CD4+ T cells, fewer expanded clones and increased TCR diversity were shown by the long-lived group, suggesting age selection.

Donors were a few dozen systemically healthy Caucasian individuals from Russia aged roughly 6 to 95 years. Around 10 milliliters of peripheral blood were collected from each donor into EDTA-treated Vacutainer tubes. Ficoll-Paque density-gradient centrifugation was used to isolate PBMCs, with at least 6.5 million per sample. Trizol reagent was used to extract total RNA from the PBMCs, yielding at least 5 micrograms per sample. The percentages of naive CD45RAhigh/CD27high T cells were determined by flow cytometry on a PBMC aliquot from every donor. Libraries were built with 5' RACE. The second PCR ran for about 6 to 12 cycles and used a J-beta primer mix along with a sample-barcoded 5' primer. Each TCR beta cDNA molecule received a unique molecular identifier from a template-switch 5' adaptor carrying 12 random nucleotides. Each sample yielded at least 2.5 million CDR3-containing paired-end reads. First-strand cDNA was synthesized from all RNA with the Mint cDNA synthesis kit, primed by a TRBC-specific oligonucleotide. All cDNA was treated with uracil-DNA glycosylase and then went through a first 18-cycle PCR with the universal primers M1SS and BC2_uni_R. On the study's bioinformatics: Each sample was normalized by randomly selecting 1 million high-quality reads, each carrying a distinct molecular identifier. Instead of being binned into consensus sequences, reads that shared molecular identifiers were thrown out. MiTCR, run with a Q25 quality threshold and the strictest error-elimination algorithm, handled CDR3 identification, clonotype clustering and error correction. A nonparametric unseen species model using Euler transformation provided a lower-bound estimate of total TCR beta diversity. TCRdb handled the public reads itself, with Q25 trimming in fastp and clone calling in MiXCR, and kept productive beta chains. Each entry merges the rows of one CDR3 protein and shows their most common DNA and genes. Here the V and J calls rest on TCRdb's processing, not on the authors' analysis. The sample data list 1.8 million or so distinct CDR3 sequences, and about two fifths of these were observed just once. The biggest ten clones account for 23% of the sample.

The germline V gene (reference sequence) yields LNHNV for CDR1 and YYDKDF for CDR2. CDR3 length: 12 amino acids, cysteine to phenylalanine. The CDR3 DNA has 36 bases and is translated from base 1. Cut back by 2 bases and 5 bases, the V and J ends lie 7 bases apart. This clonotype was picked up a small number of times. The target of this receptor is not known. No quality values exist for individual bases; no much larger clone is one base distant. Sequences were obtained from blood. The chain is assembled from TRBV15 and TRBJ2-7; the D gene is perhaps TRBD1, on 6 matching bases. The clonotype originates from a human donor in good health. At the DNA level, the sequence is TGTGCCACCAGCAGACAGGGGAACGAGCAGTACTTC. This translates into CATSRQGNEQYF.